The 26 T cell receptor beta chains below come from one sample, sequenced in a study of T cell repertoires in cytomegalovirus infection. TCRdb processed the reads anew with MiXCR; each CDR3 protein has one entry. This table holds 400,000 to 550,000 distinct CDR3 sequences, roughly 10% found once. Material for sequencing was PBMCs. The source is a human donor in good health (CMV status not recorded). Some clones in this sample may be carry-over from other donors' samples.

This clonotype occurred many times. This chain links TRBV10-3 with TRBJ2-7, with 9 bases matching TRBD1. Germline-derived CDR1 and CDR2 are ENHRY and SYGVKD. The CDR3 runs 16 residues. V lost 0 bases, J lost 6 bases, and 9 bases stayed unmatched. The CDR3 is CAISESLTGGMREQYF. The CDR3 DNA reads TGTGCCATCAGTGAGTCTTTGACAGGGGGGATGCGCGAGCAGTACTTC.

This clonotype was detected many times. The chain is built from TRBV7-9 and TRBJ2-1; D may be TRBD1 or TRBD2 (6 bases each). V was shortened by 1 base and J by 6 bases, with 13 bases between the two germline ends. This CDR3 contains 15 residues. Germline CDR1 is SEHNR and CDR2 is FQNEAQ (reference sequence). DNA of the CDR3: TGTGCCAGCAGCTTAGACGGGGGCCTAGGCAATGAGCAGTTCTTC. This codes for CASSLDGGLGNEQFF.

This clonotype was recorded a few times. The rearrangement uses TRBV3-1 and TRBJ2-7; 9 nucleotides agree with TRBD2. Trimming cost V 11 bases and J 4 bases; bases outside gene matches: 3. This CDR3 comprises 11 residues. From germline, CDR1 is LGHDT and CDR2 YNNKEL (reference sequence). The CDR3 DNA is TGTGCCGCGGGGGGGAAGTACGAGCAGTACTTC. Its protein is CAAGGKYEQYF.

There are a few counts of this clonotype. V and J are TRBV5-8 and TRBJ1-1, with unresolved D. The germline CDR1 and CDR2 sequences are SGHTS and YDEGEE. The CDR3 is 10 amino acids. V lost 0 bases, J lost 10 bases, and 4 bases lay in between. This CDR3 is CASSLVRAFF. In DNA, the CDR3 is TGTGCCAGCAGCTTGGTGCGAGCTTTCTTT.

In this sample, this clonotype turned up a few times. The chain employs TRBV20-1 and TRBJ2-1; TRBD2 agrees at 12 bases. The germline gives CDR1 DFQATT, CDR2 SNEGSKA (reference sequence). Unmatched junction bases numbered 5, after V lost 5 bases and J lost 6 bases. This CDR3 contains 14 residues. The CDR3 nucleotides read TGCAGTGCTGGACTAGCGGGGTTCTTCAATGAGCAGTTCTTC. It translates to CSAGLAGFFNEQFF.

The table lists this clonotype with a few counts. CDR3 nucleotides: TGCAGTGCTAGAGGGGCACTTCTCAGCAATCAGCCCCAGCATTTT. This translates into CSARGALLSNQPQHF. The chain has TRBV20-1 and TRBJ1-5; D remains unclear. The CDR3 has 15 residues. The germline V gene encodes CDR1 DFQATT and CDR2 SNEGSKA (reference sequence). The V gene lost 1 base and the J gene lost 1 base, with 11 bases spanning the gap.

CDR3 DNA sequence: TGTGCCGCCTCCAGGGGAGAACAAGAGACCCAGTACTTC. As protein: CAASRGEQETQYF. This rearrangement joins TRBV6-6 to TRBJ2-5; D might be TRBD1 (6 bases). The germline CDR1 and CDR2 sequences are MNHNY and SVGAGI (reference sequence). Trimming cost V 11 bases and J 2 bases, with 15 bases left between them. This CDR3 is built from 13 residues.

Details on this clonotype: A clone one base away is much larger, so this may be a read error. This chain connects TRBV7-4 to TRBJ2-5; 10 bases are shared with TRBD2. J lost 3 bases, V lost 4 bases, and 11 bases had no gene match. From germline, CDR1 is SGHVT and CDR2 SQSDAQ. The CDR3 loop spans 17 amino acids. The CDR3 nucleotides are TGTGCCAGCAGCTCCCTCGTAAGCGGGGGGGGAAAAGAGACCCAGTACTTC. This gives the protein CASSSLVSGGGKETQYF.

The chain recombines TRBV5-1 with TRBJ2-2; 8 bases match TRBD2. The V segment lost 4 bases and the J segment 0 bases; nucleotides outside the gene matches: 5. Germline CDR1 SGHRS, CDR2 YFSETQ. This CDR3 region has 16 residues. The CDR3 nucleotides are TGCGCCAGCAGCCCCCCACTAGCGGCGAACACCGGGGAGCTGTTTTTT. Its protein is CASSPPLAANTGELFF.

This clonotype was observed many times. This chain uses TRBV6-5 with TRBJ1-5; D gene unclear. Germline CDR1 is MNHEY and CDR2 is SVGAGI. The CDR3 is 13 amino acids. V was cut by 5 bases and J by 5 bases, with 10 bases left in between. CDR3 residues: CASSPMRDQPQHF. DNA for the CDR3: TGTGCCAGCAGTCCGATGAGGGATCAGCCCCAGCATTTT.

Note on this clonotype: A much larger clone lies one base from this, so it may be a read error. This chain connects TRBV5-1 to TRBJ2-7; a weak D match, TRBD1 (5 bases). CDR1 is SGHRS and CDR2 is YFSETQ in the germline V gene. This CDR3 region has 12 residues. CDR3 in DNA: TGCGCCAGCGGCTTGGACATCGGAGAGCAGTACTTC. Its protein product is CASGLDIGEQYF.

There are many counts of this clonotype. The chain combines TRBV28 with TRBJ1-5, with D tentatively TRBD1 (6 bases). The germline V gene has CDR1 MDHEN and CDR2 SYDVKM. V lost 6 bases and J 7 bases, leaving 16 bases between the germline ends. The CDR3 spans 14 residues. DNA of the CDR3: TGTGCCAGCAGCCCCGCCTTTGGACAGCAGCCCCAGCATTTT. This encodes CASSPAFGQQPQHF.

This clonotype was seen ten or more times. This chain connects TRBV19 to TRBJ1-3, with 7 bases fitting TRBD1. CDR3 size: 16 residues. Germline V gene lookup returns CDR1 LNHDA and CDR2 SQIVND (reference sequence). Trimming removed 5 bases from V and 0 bases from J; junction bases left unmatched: 7. In DNA, the CDR3 is TGTGCCAGTAGTTCTAGACAGGGCCACTCTGGAAACACCATATATTTT. Residues: CASSSRQGHSGNTIYF.

This clonotype was observed many times. The gene calls are TRBV2 and TRBJ1-2; 9 nucleotides line up with TRBD1. The germline CDR1 and CDR2 sequences are SNHLY and FYNNEI. The CDR3 sequence is 13 residues long. The V segment lost 7 bases and the J segment 4 bases; nucleotides outside the gene matches: 4. The CDR3 DNA is TGTGCCAGCAAGGGACAGGGAATCTATGGCTACACCTTC. The encoded protein is CASKGQGIYGYTF. Variable domain in full (rest from reference TRBV2 and TRBJ1-2): EPEVTQTPSHQVTQMGQEVILRCVPISNHLYFYWYRQILGQKVEFLVSFYNNEISEKSEIFDDQFSVERPDGSNFTLKIRSTKLEDSAMYFCASKGQGIYGYTFGSGTRLTVV.

This clonotype has ten or more counts. The rearrangement uses TRBV7-3 and TRBJ2-1; D is tentatively TRBD1 or TRBD2 (5 bases each). V dropped 1 base and J dropped 0 bases, with 7 bases sitting between them. This CDR3 is built from 15 residues. Germline values: CDR1 SGHTA, CDR2 FQGTGA. This CDR3 reads CASSLKGSSYNEQFF. The CDR3 nucleotides read TGTGCCAGCAGCTTAAAGGGGAGCTCCTACAATGAGCAGTTCTTC. Filled out from reference TRBV7-3 and TRBJ2-1, the complete variable domain reads GAGVSQTPSNKVTEKGKYVELRCDPISGHTALYWYRQSLGQGPEFLIYFQGTGAADDSGLPNDRFFAVRPEGSVSTLKIQRTERGDSAVYLCASSLKGSSYNEQFFGPGTRLTVL.

This clonotype occurred many times. This sequence joins TRBV6-1 and TRBJ1-1; D possibly corresponds to TRBD1 (5 bases). The CDR3 extends over 15 amino acids. Trimming removed 9 bases from V and 0 bases from J, with 17 bases in between. CDR1 MNHNS and CDR2 SASEGT come from the germline V gene. The CDR3 spells CASLVSGALNTEAFF. In DNA, the CDR3 is TGTGCCAGTCTCGTCAGTGGGGCCTTGAACACTGAAGCTTTCTTT.

This clonotype was observed at least ten times. The CDR3 DNA follows: TGTGCCAGCAGTGAAGGGGTTCGCTATGGCTACACCTTC. This encodes CASSEGVRYGYTF. The chain uses TRBV6-1 and TRBJ1-2; no firm D call. The ends were cut back, 1 base at V and 4 bases at J, with 7 bases in the middle. Germline V lookup: CDR1 MNHNS, CDR2 SASEGT. This CDR3 has 13 residues.

There are many counts of this clonotype. V usage is TRBV7-9 and J usage is TRBJ1-3; 9 bases match TRBD1. The V gene end was trimmed by 5 bases and the J gene end by 3 bases; junction bases not matched to a gene: 5. The CDR3 runs to 15 residues. The germline gives CDR1 SEHNR, CDR2 FQNEAQ (reference sequence). The CDR3 spells CASSPLGQGGNTIYF. In nucleotides, the CDR3 is TGTGCCAGCAGCCCCCTGGGACAGGGTGGAAACACCATATATTTT. Looking up the rest from reference TRBV7-9 and TRBJ1-3 gives the full variable domain: DTGVSQNPRHKITKRGQNVTFRCDPISEHNRLYWYRQTLGQGPEFLTYFQNEAQLEKSRLLSDRFSAERPKGSFSTLEIQRTEQGDSAMYLCASSPLGQGGNTIYFGEGSWLTVV.

J is TRBJ2-1 and V is TRBV10-3, with D unclear. The ends were cut back, 6 bases at V and 7 bases at J, with 7 bases in the middle. Germline V gene lookup returns CDR1 ENHRY and CDR2 SYGVKD. The CDR3 runs to 11 residues. The CDR3 spells CAISLGNEQFF. Here the CDR3 DNA reads TGTGCCATCAGCCTAGGTAATGAGCAGTTCTTC.

This clonotype was seen many times. The rearrangement uses TRBV7-9 and TRBJ1-5; maybe TRBD1 (5 bases). Trimming removed 1 base at V and 2 bases at J, with 9 bases between. Germline V gene lookup returns CDR1 SEHNR and CDR2 FQNEAQ (reference sequence). The CDR3 covers 15 residues. The CDR3 bases are TGTGCCAGCAGCTTAGGGGCAGGGCGCAATCAGCCCCAGCATTTT. This codes for CASSLGAGRNQPQHF.

This clonotype has ten or more counts. This chain uses TRBV7-9 with TRBJ2-5, with D perhaps given as TRBD1 or TRBD2 (5 bases each). V was pared by 1 base and J by 5 bases, with 17 bases between. This CDR3 contains 16 residues. Germline V gene sequence: CDR1 SEHNR, CDR2 FQNEAQ (reference sequence). The CDR3 DNA is TGTGCCAGCAGCTTAGGGGGGACCCTGGAGCGGGAGACCCAGTACTTC. This gives the protein CASSLGGTLERETQYF.

This clonotype was counted at least ten times. V gene TRBV6-5 combines with J gene TRBJ2-1, with 9 bases lining up with TRBD2. Germline assignment: CDR1 MNHEY and CDR2 SVGAGI. The junction had 8 bases not matched to a gene; V was cut back by 0 bases and J by 8 bases. This CDR3 has 16 amino acids. In DNA, the CDR3 is TGTGCCAGCAGTTACTCGATGCGGGGGGGCAGGGATGAGCAGTTCTTC. This encodes CASSYSMRGGRDEQFF.

This clonotype was seen at least ten times. The J gene is TRBJ2-7, the V gene TRBV28; 10 bases fit TRBD2. The trim removed 3 bases at V and 2 bases at J, leaving 13 bases unmatched. This CDR3 is 18 amino acids long. The germline CDR1 and CDR2 sequences are MDHEN and SYDVKM. The CDR3 protein is CASSFQSASGSGAYEQYF. Here the CDR3 DNA reads TGTGCCAGCAGTTTCCAATCTGCTAGCGGGAGTGGGGCCTACGAGCAGTACTTC.

V is TRBV7-9 and J is TRBJ1-5, with D maybe TRBD1 (6 bases). Trimming took off 1 base at V and 1 base at J, with 8 bases between the two ends. The germline V gene encodes CDR1 SEHNR and CDR2 FQNEAQ (reference sequence). The CDR3 consists of 15 residues. The CDR3 loop reads CASSLDRESNQPQHF. The CDR3 DNA reads as TGTGCCAGCAGCTTAGACAGGGAGAGCAATCAGCCCCAGCATTTT.

This chain links TRBV2 with TRBJ2-3; possible D gene TRBD2, 6 bases. The V end was cut by 6 bases, the J end by 2 bases, with 18 bases between. This CDR3 has 16 residues. In germline, CDR1 is SNHLY, CDR2 FYNNEI. The DNA for the CDR3 is TGTGCCAGCAGCCTACGCGGGACTGGGAACACAGATACGCAGTATTTT. This sequence encodes CASSLRGTGNTDTQYF.

This clonotype was seen many times. The chain couples TRBV6-1 to TRBJ2-7; 7 bases are a match to TRBD2. Germline V gene sequence: CDR1 MNHNS, CDR2 SASEGT. CDR3 length: 15 residues. The J segment lost 6 bases and the V segment lost 6 bases, leaving 14 bases of the junction unmatched. CDR3 in DNA: TGTGCCAGCAGCCGAGCCGGGACTACTATGAGCGAGCAGTACTTC. Protein: CASSRAGTTMSEQYF.